A single sample is the source of the 11 T cell receptor beta chains below, sequenced in a study of metastatic and nonmetastatic thyroid tumors (dated by TCRdb to the early 2020s). The library was generated by PCR. The data were produced on an Illumina HiSeq 4000. The public reads were quality trimmed at Q25 with fastp and then assembled into clones with MiXCR by TCRdb, keeping productive beta chains. For this sample there are roughly 48,000 clones; more than 20% appear just once. The ten largest clones represent about 4% of the sample. No patient had received any treatment before thyroid surgery. Sequences were obtained from blood. The receptors shown here come from a male donor with papillary thyroid cancer or a benign thyroid nodule (not recorded which). Some clones in this sample may be carry-over from other donors' samples.

This clone was seen at least ten times. This CDR3 is also generated by other DNA sequences in the sample. This chain joins TRBV6-1 and TRBJ2-7, with TRBD2 matching over 8 bases. Looked up from germline, CDR1 is MNHNS and CDR2 is SASEGT. With 0 bases clipped from V and 3 bases from J, the junction kept 1 base outside the gene matches. The CDR3 covers 14 residues. The chain's CDR3 is CASSEAGTSYEQYF. The CDR3 DNA follows: TGTGCCAGCAGTGAAGCTGGGACTAGCTACGAGCAGTACTTC.

The sample holds many counts of this clone. The rearrangement joins TRBV7-6 to TRBJ1-1, with 8 bases that match TRBD1. With V trimmed by 5 bases and J by 0 bases, 2 bases remained unmatched. Germline V lookup: CDR1 SGHVS, CDR2 FNYEAQ. This CDR3 is built from 14 residues. This CDR3 reads CASSPGGLNTEAFF. CDR3 DNA: TGTGCCAGCAGCCCAGGGGGCCTGAACACTGAAGCTTTCTTT.

Many counts were recorded for this clone. J is TRBJ2-3 and V is TRBV10-2; maybe TRBD2 (7 bases). This CDR3 has 16 amino acids. Germline CDR1 reads WSHSY; CDR2 reads SAAADI. Trimming took 4 bases from V and 1 from J, leaving 15 bases between them. CDR3 amino acids: CASSGFGGGRTDTQYF. The CDR3 DNA reads TGCGCCAGCAGTGGCTTCGGCGGGGGCCGCACAGATACGCAGTATTTT.

This clone has ten or more counts. CDR3 nucleotides: TGTGCCAGCAGCCGGGGGGACGAGCAGTACTTC. This translates into CASSRGDEQYF. The chain uses TRBV19 and TRBJ2-7, with TRBD2 matching over 7 bases. The J segment lost 5 bases and the V segment lost 9 bases, leaving 4 bases of the junction unmatched. Looked up from germline, CDR1 is LNHDA and CDR2 is SQIVND (reference sequence). The CDR3 contains 11 residues.

The V and J genes are TRBV11-2 and TRBJ2-7; D tentatively reads TRBD1 or TRBD2 (5 bases each). The CDR3 covers 15 residues. CDR1 and CDR2 (germline): SGHAT, FQNNGV. V was shortened by 7 bases and J by 2 bases, with 18 bases between the two germline ends. The CDR3 nucleotides are TGTGCCAGCACTCGTTCCGGGGCAGTGACCTACGAGCAGTACTTC. Translation gives CASTRSGAVTYEQYF.

This clone came up many times. This chain links TRBV7-8 with TRBJ2-7, with 8 bases aligning to TRBD2. The germline V gene has CDR1 SGHVS and CDR2 FQNEAQ. V was pared by 5 bases and J by 5 bases, with 11 bases of the junction left unmatched. The CDR3 is made up of 15 amino acids. CDR3 sequence: CASSPRGSGTDEQYF. In nucleotides, the CDR3 is TGTGCCAGCAGCCCTCGGGGTAGCGGGACGGACGAGCAGTACTTC.

Worth noting for this clone: The junction departs from germline at one end; a sequencing error may be responsible. This chain uses TRBV6-1 with TRBJ2-2, with D possibly TRBD1 on 6 matching bases. The CDR3 length is 13 residues. The germline V gene has CDR1 MNHNS and CDR2 SASEGT. The CDR3 DNA follows: TGTGCCAGCAGTGACAGGGACACCTGGGATCTGTTTTTT. It translates to CASSDRDTWDLFF.

This clone has ten or more counts. The rearrangement uses TRBV27 and TRBJ2-3; 12 nucleotides agree with TRBD2. This CDR3 region has 14 residues. Germline assignment: CDR1 MNHEY and CDR2 SMNVEV (reference sequence). V shed 9 bases, J shed 4 bases, and the junction held 5 bases outside the gene matches. CDR3 sequence reads: CASRLAGDPDTQYF. The CDR3 DNA sequence: TGTGCCAGTCGACTAGCGGGAGATCCAGATACGCAGTATTTT.

The V gene is TRBV4-3, the J gene TRBJ1-4; D remains ambiguous. The V end lost 0 bases, the J end lost 10 bases, and 12 bases lay between the germline ends. Germline V gene sequence: CDR1 LGHNA, CDR2 YSLEER. The CDR3 is 14 amino acids. The CDR3 region is CASSQDSPLGKLFF. CDR3 sequence (DNA): TGCGCCAGCAGCCAAGACAGTCCCTTAGGAAAACTGTTTTTT.

The table lists this clone with many counts. This chain links TRBV6-1 with TRBJ2-3, with 9 bases aligning to TRBD2. CDR1 and CDR2 (germline): MNHNS, SASEGT. This CDR3 contains 15 residues. V lost 5 bases, J lost 0 bases, and 3 bases stayed unmatched. As DNA, the CDR3 is TGTGCCAGCAGTAATAGCGGGGGTAGCACAGATACGCAGTATTTT. Translating it yields CASSNSGGSTDTQYF.

This clone was observed a handful of times. At one boundary the junction diverges from the germline segment, which might be a read error. The V call is TRBV6-1, the J call TRBJ2-7; 7 bases fit TRBD2. From germline, CDR1 is MNHNS and CDR2 SASEGT. This CDR3 contains 14 residues. The CDR3 DNA reads as TGTGTCAGCCGGGGGGACTTCCTTTCTTACGATCAGTACTTC. It codes for CVSRGDFLSYDQYF.